This T cell receptor beta chain emerged from a study of blood T cell repertoires in COVID-19. Study details: Samples came from the United States, Italy and Spain, spanning acute and convalescent COVID-19. The cDNA or gDNA used as material had been derived from T cells, B-cell-depleted T cells, or PBMCs.

Original data processing: Amplification of reference gene primers was used by the study to estimate nucleated cell counts. This table comes from immunoSEQ multiplex PCR, and its TCRdb copy is limited to in-frame clones, with some not included. The V and J calls and clone size are taken from that table; D and trimming were inferred from the DNA. The top ten clones hold approximately 15% of a sample with roughly 24,000 clones, roughly 71% of them seen once. Specimen: peripheral blood. The receptor was derived from a man older than 75 with active or convalescent COVID-19.

CDR3 in DNA: TGTGCCAGCAGCCGGACTAGTTTTCCCGAGCAGTACTTC. Its protein product is CASSRTSFPEQYF. The V gene is TRBV5-4, the J gene TRBJ2-7, with TRBD2 matching 7 bases. Germline values: CDR1 SGHNT, CDR2 YYREEE (reference sequence). There are 13 residues in the CDR3. V gave up 4 bases and J gave up 6 bases; unmatched junction bases: 7.